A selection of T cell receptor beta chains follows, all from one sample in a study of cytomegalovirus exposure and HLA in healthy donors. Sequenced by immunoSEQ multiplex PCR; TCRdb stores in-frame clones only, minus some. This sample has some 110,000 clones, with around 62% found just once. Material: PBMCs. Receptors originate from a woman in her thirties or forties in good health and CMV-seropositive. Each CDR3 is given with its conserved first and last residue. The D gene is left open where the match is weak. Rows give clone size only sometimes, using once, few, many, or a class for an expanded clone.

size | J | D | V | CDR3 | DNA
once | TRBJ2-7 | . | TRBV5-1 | CASSDRSRSSYEQYF | TGCGCCAGCAGCGACAGGTCTCGGAGCTCCTACGAGCAGTACTTC
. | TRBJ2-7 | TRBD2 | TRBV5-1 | CASSWTAVAGPAYEQYF | TGCGCCAGCAGCTGGACCGCCGTAGCGGGCCCCGCCTACGAGCAGTACTTC
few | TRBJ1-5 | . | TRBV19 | CASSILGEQPQHF | TGTGCCAGTAGTATATTAGGGGAACAGCCCCAGCATTTT
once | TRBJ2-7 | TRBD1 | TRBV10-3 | CAISQQGYEQYF | TGTGCCATCAGTCAACAGGGGTACGAGCAGTACTTC
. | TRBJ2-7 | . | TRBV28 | CASNQAGNSYEQYF | TGTGCCAGCAATCAGGCGGGAAACTCCTACGAGCAGTACTTC
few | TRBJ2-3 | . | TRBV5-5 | CASSLATVGDTQYF | TGTGCCAGCAGCTTGGCTACGGTCGGAGATACGCAGTATTTT
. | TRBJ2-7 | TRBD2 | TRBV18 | CAGSTSGSYEQYF | TGTGCCGGATCGACTAGCGGGAGCTACGAGCAGTACTTC
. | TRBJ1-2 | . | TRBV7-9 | CASSFGGYGYTF | TGTGCCAGCAGCTTCGGGGGCTATGGCTACACCTTC
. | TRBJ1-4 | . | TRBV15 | CATSRARGEKLFF | TGTGCCACCAGCCGGGCGCGGGGCGAAAAACTGTTTTTT
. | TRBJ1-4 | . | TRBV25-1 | CASSLATNEKLFF | TGTGCCAGCAGTCTTGCAACTAATGAAAAACTGTTTTTT
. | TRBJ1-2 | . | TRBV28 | CASSLTGFTYGYTF | TGTGCCAGCAGTCTTACCGGGTTCACTTATGGCTACACCTTC
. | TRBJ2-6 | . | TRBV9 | CASSNPGHHSSGANVLTF | TGTGCCAGCAGCAACCCGGGACATCACAGCTCTGGGGCCAACGTCCTGACTTTC
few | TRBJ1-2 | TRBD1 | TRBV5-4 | CASSPTGKRIGYGYTF | TGTGCCAGCAGCCCGACAGGGAAGCGGATCGGCTATGGCTACACCTTC
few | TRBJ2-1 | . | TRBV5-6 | CATSSLATSTTGEQFF | TGTGCCACCTCCTCTCTAGCGACAAGTACAACGGGTGAGCAGTTCTTC
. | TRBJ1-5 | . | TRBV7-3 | CASSPEGNQPQHF | TGTGCCAGCAGCCCTGAGGGTAATCAGCCCCAGCATTTT
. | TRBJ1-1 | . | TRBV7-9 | CASSLGGSTEAFF | TGTGCCAGCAGCTTAGGAGGGTCGACTGAAGCTTTCTTT
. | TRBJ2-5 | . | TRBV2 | CASSEALGRETQYF | TGTGCCAGCAGTGAAGCGCTGGGGAGGGAGACCCAGTACTTC
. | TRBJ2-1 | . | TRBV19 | CASSIRSPTGRLYYNEQFF | TGTGCCAGTAGTATAAGGAGTCCAACGGGTCGACTTTATTACAATGAGCAGTTCTTC
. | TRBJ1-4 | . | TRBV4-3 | CASSQDRRGPREKLFF | TGCGCCAGCAGCCAAGATAGGCGGGGACCCAGGGAAAAACTGTTTTTT
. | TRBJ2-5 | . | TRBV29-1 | CSVGSGETQYF | TGCAGCGTTGGGAGCGGGGAGACCCAGTACTTC
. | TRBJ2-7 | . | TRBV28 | CASSRLKGYKDEQYF | TGTGCCAGCAGTAGACTAAAAGGGTATAAGGACGAGCAGTACTTC
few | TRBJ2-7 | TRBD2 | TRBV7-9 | CASSLLSGSGEQYF | TGTGCCAGCAGCTTACTTAGCGGGAGTGGCGAGCAGTACTTC
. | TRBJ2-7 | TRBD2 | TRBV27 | CASSPLAGGGEQYF | TGTGCCAGCAGTCCTTTAGCGGGAGGAGGCGAGCAGTACTTC
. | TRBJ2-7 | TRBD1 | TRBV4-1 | CASSQGQGGGYEQYF | TGCGCCAGCAGCCAGGGACAGGGGGGAGGCTACGAGCAGTACTTC
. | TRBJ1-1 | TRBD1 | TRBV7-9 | CASSYRTGHMNTEAFF | TGTGCCAGCAGCTATCGGACAGGTCATATGAACACTGAAGCTTTCTTT
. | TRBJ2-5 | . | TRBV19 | CASSGHQKETQYF | TGTGCCAGTAGTGGACACCAAAAAGAGACCCAGTACTTC
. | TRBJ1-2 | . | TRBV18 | CASSPQALLANYGYTF | TGTGCCAGCTCACCGCAAGCGCTTCTGGCTAACTATGGCTACACCTTC
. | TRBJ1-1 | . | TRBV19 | CASSIGAGSEAFF | TGTGCCAGTAGTATTGGAGCCGGCTCTGAAGCTTTCTTT
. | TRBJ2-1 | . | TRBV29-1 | CRAGEQFF | TGCAGAGCCGGTGAGCAGTTCTTC
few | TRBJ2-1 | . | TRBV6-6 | CASFGGINEQFF | TGTGCCAGCTTTGGGGGGATCAATGAGCAGTTCTTC
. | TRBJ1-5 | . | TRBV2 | CASSVGQGGLMAQHF | TGTGCCAGCAGTGTAGGGCAGGGAGGCTTAATGGCCCAGCATTTT
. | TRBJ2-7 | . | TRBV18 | CASSPAPSYEQYF | TGTGCCAGCTCACCAGCACCCAGCTACGAGCAGTACTTC
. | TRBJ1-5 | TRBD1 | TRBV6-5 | CASSSGTGAQPQHF | TGTGCCAGCAGTTCAGGGACAGGTGCTCAGCCCCAGCATTTT
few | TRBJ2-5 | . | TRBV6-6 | CAAHPGGWNQETQYF | TGTGCTGCCCACCCCGGGGGTTGGAACCAAGAGACCCAGTACTTC
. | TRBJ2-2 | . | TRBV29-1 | CSVIRDTGELFF | TGCAGCGTCATCAGGGACACCGGGGAGCTGTTTTTT
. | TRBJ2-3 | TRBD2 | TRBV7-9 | CASSLSPAGVSDTQYF | TGTGCCAGCAGCTTATCCCCAGCGGGAGTCTCAGATACGCAGTATTTT
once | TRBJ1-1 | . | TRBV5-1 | CASSLGRGTEAFF | TGCGCCAGCAGCTTGGGTCGGGGAACTGAAGCTTTCTTT
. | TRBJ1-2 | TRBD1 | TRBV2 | CASSPGTAINYGYTF | TGTGCCAGCAGCCCGGGGACAGCAATTAACTATGGCTACACCTTC
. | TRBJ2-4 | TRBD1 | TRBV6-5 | CASSLTGIAKNIQYF | TGTGCCAGCAGTTTGACAGGGATAGCCAAAAACATTCAGTACTTC
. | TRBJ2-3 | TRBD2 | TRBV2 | CASSPNPLAGEGYF | TGTGCCAGCAGCCCGAACCCTTTAGCGGGAGAGGGGTATTTT
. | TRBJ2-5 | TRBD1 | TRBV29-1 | CSVEIDGTAQETQYF | TGCAGCGTTGAAATCGACGGGACAGCCCAAGAGACCCAGTACTTC
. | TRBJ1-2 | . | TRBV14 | CASSPGLYPDYGYTF | TGTGCCAGCAGCCCAGGGCTCTACCCCGACTATGGCTACACCTTC
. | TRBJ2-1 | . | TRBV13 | CASSHGSYNEQFF | TGTGCCAGCTCGCACGGGTCCTACAATGAGCAGTTCTTC
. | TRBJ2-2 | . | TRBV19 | CASSILGGTGELFF | TGTGCCAGTAGTATTCTAGGTGGCACCGGGGAGCTGTTTTTT
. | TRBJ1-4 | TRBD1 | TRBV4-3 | CASSTLQGATNEKLFF | TGCGCCAGCTCAACCTTACAGGGGGCAACTAATGAAAAACTGTTTTTT
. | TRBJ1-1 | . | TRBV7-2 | CASSLGSAGALGTEAFF | TGTGCCAGCAGCTTAGGGTCTGCGGGGGCATTGGGCACTGAAGCTTTCTTT
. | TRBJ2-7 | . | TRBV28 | CASSSQGGPYEQYF | TGTGCCAGCAGCTCCCAAGGGGGACCCTACGAGCAGTACTTC
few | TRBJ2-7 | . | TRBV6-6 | CASNLDRLSYEQYF | TGTGCCAGCAACCTAGACAGGCTCTCGTACGAGCAGTACTTC
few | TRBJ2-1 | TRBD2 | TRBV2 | CARFSSGPNNEQFF | TGTGCCAGGTTTTCTAGCGGACCTAACAATGAGCAGTTCTTC
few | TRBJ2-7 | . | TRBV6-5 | CASSSMTGPHEQYF | TGTGCCAGCAGTTCCATGACTGGCCCCCACGAGCAGTACTTC
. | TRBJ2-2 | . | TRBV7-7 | CASSPGSGELFF | TGTGCTAGCAGCCCCGGGTCCGGGGAGCTGTTTTTT
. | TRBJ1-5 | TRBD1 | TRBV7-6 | CASSDGTGSNQPQHF | TGTGCCAGCAGCGATGGGACAGGCTCCAATCAGCCCCAGCATTTT
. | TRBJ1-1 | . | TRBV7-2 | CASRLTPGAEAFF | TGTGCCAGCAGGCTTACCCCCGGAGCTGAAGCTTTCTTT
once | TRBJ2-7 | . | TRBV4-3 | CASSQAGGGDSSYEQYF | TGCGCCAGCAGCCAAGCGGGAGGGGGGGACAGCTCCTACGAGCAGTACTTC
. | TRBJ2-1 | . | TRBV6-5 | CASSRANEQFF | TGTGCCAGCAGCCGAGCCAATGAGCAGTTCTTC